This TCR beta chain was recovered during a study of identical twins. Germline-derived CDR1 and CDR2 are DFQATT and SNEGSKA (reference sequence). The CDR3 runs to 15 residues. The V gene lost 0 bases and the J gene lost 8 bases, with 17 bases spanning the gap. One entry per CDR3 protein results from TCRdb running MiXCR on the 5' RACE reads. The repertoire holds approximately 1.8 million distinct CDR3 sequences, with 32% as singletons. The sequencing sample was made of cord blood. This chain links TRBV20-1 with TRBJ1-5; perhaps TRBD1 as D (6 bases). The TCR was taken from a newborn girl in good health. CDR3 nucleotides: TGCAGTGCTAGAGATTCGCGGGGGGCGAGGGAGCCCCAGCATTTT. The encoded protein is CSARDSRGAREPQHF.